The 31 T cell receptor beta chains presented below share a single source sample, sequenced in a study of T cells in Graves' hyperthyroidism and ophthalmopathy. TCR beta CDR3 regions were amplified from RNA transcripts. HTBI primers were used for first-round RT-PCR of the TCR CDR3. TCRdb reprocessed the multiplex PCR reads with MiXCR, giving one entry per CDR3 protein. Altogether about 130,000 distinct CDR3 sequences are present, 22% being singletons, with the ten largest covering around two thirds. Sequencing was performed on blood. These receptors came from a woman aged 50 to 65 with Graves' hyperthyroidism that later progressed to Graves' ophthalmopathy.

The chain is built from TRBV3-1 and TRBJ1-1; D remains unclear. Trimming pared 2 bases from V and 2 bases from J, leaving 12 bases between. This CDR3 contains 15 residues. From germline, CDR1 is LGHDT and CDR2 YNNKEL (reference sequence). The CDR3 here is CASSQRQQLNTEAFF. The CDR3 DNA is TGTGCCAGCAGCCAACGGCAGCAATTAAACACTGAAGCTTTCTTT.

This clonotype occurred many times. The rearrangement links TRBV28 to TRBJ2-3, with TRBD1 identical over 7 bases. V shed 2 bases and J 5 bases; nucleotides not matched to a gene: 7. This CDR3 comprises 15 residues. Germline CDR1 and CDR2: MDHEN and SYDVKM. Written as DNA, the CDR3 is TGTGCCAGCAGTTTACCGGGACAGTATGTAGATACGCAGTATTTT. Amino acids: CASSLPGQYVDTQYF.

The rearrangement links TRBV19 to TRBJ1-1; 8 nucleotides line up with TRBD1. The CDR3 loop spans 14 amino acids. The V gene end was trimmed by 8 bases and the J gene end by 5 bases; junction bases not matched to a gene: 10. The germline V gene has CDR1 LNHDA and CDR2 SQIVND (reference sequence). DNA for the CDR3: TGTGCCAGTTCCCGGACAGGGCAGATGACTGAAGCTTTCTTT. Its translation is CASSRTGQMTEAFF.

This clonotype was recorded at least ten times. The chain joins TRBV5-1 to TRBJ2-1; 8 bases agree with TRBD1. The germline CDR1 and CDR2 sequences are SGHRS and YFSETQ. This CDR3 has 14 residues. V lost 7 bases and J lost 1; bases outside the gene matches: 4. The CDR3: CASGRDRSYNEQFF. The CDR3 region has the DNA TGCGCCAGCGGCCGGGACAGGTCCTACAATGAGCAGTTCTTC.

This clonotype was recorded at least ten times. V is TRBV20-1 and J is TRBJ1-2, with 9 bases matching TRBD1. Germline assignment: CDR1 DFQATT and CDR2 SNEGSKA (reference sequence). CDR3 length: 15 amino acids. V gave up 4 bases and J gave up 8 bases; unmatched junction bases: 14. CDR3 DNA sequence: TGCAGTGCTACCGATCCGGGACAGGGAGGGGGCGGCTACACCTTC. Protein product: CSATDPGQGGGGYTF.

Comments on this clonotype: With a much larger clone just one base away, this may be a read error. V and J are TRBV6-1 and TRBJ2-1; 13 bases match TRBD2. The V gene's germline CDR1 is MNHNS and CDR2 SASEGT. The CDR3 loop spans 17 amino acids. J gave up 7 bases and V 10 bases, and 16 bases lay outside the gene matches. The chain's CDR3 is CATTSGGVRDRLNEQFF. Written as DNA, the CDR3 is TGTGCCACCACTAGCGGGGGGGTCCGCGACCGCCTAAATGAGCAGTTCTTC.

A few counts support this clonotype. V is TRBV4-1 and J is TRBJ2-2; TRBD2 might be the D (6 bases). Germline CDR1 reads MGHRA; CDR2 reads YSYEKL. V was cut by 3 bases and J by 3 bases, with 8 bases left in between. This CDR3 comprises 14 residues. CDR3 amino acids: CASSHGSYTGELFF. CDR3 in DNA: TGCGCCAGCAGCCACGGGAGTTACACCGGGGAGCTGTTTTTT.

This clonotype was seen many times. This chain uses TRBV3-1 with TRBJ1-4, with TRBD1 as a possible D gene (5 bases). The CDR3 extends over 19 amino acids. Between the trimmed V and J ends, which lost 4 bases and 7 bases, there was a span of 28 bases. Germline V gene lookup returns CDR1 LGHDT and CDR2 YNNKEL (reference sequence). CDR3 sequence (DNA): TGTGCCAGCAGCCCCGGGACCGGAGGTTTCGCCCGCATGGGTGAAAAACTGTTTTTT. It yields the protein CASSPGTGGFARMGEKLFF.

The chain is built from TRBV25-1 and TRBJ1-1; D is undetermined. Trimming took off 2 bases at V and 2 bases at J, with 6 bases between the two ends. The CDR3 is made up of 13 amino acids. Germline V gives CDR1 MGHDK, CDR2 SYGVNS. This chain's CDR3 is CASSELRNTEAFF. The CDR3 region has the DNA TGTGCCAGCAGTGAACTCAGAAACACTGAAGCTTTCTTT. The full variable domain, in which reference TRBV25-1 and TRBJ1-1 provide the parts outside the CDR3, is EADIYQTPRYLVIGTGKKITLECSQTMGHDKMYWYQQDPGMELHLIHYSYGVNSTEKGDLSSESTVSRIRTEHFPLTLESARPSHTSQYLCASSELRNTEAFFGQGTRLTVV.

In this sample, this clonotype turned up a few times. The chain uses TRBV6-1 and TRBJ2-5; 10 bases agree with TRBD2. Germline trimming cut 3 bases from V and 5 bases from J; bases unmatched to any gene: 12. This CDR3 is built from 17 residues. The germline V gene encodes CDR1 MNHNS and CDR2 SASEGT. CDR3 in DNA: TGTGCCAGCAGTGACCCTACCAGCGGGAGGGCAGGTGAGACCCAGTACTTC. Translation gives CASSDPTSGRAGETQYF.

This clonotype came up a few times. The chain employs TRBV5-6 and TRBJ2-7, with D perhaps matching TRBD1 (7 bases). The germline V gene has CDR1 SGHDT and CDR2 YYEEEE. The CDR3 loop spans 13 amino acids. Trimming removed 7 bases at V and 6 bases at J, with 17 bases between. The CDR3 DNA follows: TGTGCCAGCGCCAGGGGGGTGGAGGTCGAGCAGTACTTC. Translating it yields CASARGVEVEQYF.

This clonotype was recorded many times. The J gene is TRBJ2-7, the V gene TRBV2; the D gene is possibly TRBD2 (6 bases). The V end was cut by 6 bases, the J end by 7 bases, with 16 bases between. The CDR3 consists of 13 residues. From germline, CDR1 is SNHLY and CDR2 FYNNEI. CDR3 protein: CASSATGVGEQYF. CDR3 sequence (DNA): TGTGCCAGCAGCGCTACGGGGGTAGGGGAGCAGTACTTC.

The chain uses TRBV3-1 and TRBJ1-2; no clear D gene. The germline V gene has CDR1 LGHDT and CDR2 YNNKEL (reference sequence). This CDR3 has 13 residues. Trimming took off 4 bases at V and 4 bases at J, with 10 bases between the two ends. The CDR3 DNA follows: TGTGCCAGCAGCCCCCAAAAGGGCTATGGCTACACCTTC. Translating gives CASSPQKGYGYTF.

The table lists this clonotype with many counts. This CDR3 reads CASSLLRGGRSPLHF. As DNA, the CDR3 is TGTGCCAGCAGTTTATTGAGGGGTGGACGCTCACCCCTCCACTTT. This chain connects TRBV28 to TRBJ1-6; possibly TRBD1 for D (5 bases). Germline V gives CDR1 MDHEN, CDR2 SYDVKM. The V and J ends lost 1 base and 10 bases respectively, with 14 bases between them. There are 15 residues in the CDR3.

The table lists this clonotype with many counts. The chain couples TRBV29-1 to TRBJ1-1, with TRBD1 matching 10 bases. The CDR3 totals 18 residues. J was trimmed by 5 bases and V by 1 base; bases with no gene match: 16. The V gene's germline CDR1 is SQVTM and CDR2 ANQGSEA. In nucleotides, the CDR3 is TGCAGCGTTGAAGTGGGAGACAGGGGGCGCGTGGGGGGGACTGAAGCTTTCTTT. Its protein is CSVEVGDRGRVGGTEAFF.

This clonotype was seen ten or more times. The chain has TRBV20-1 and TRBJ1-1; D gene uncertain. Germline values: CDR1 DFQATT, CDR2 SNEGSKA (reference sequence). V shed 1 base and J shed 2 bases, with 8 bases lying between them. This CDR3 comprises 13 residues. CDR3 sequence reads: CSARGETNTEAFF. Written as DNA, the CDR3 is TGCAGTGCTAGAGGGGAAACTAACACTGAAGCTTTCTTT.

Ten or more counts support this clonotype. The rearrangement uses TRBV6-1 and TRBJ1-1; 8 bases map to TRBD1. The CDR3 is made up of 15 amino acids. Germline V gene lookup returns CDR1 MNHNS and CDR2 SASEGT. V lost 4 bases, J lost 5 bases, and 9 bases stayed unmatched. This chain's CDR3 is CASSAPDRAETEAFF. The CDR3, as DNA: TGTGCCAGCAGTGCTCCGGACAGGGCGGAGACTGAAGCTTTCTTT.

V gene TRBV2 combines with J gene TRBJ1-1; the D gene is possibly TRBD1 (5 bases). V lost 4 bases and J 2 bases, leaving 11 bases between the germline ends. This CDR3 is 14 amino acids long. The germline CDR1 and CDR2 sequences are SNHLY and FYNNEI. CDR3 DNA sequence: TGTGCCAGCAGTGGACAGTTTACTAACACTGAAGCTTTCTTT. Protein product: CASSGQFTNTEAFF.

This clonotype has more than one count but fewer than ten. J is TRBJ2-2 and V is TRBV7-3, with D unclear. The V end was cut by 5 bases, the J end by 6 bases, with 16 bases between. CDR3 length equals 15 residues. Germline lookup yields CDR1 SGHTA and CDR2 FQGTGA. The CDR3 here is CASSRESASSGELFF. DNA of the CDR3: TGTGCCAGCAGCCGTGAATCTGCGTCCTCCGGGGAGCTGTTTTTT.

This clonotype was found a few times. CDR3 sequence: CASRGGINQPQHF. The CDR3 nucleotides are TGTGCCAGTAGAGGGGGAATCAATCAGCCCCAGCATTTT. The chain has TRBV19 and TRBJ1-5; TRBD1 might be the D (6 bases). The germline V and J ends were trimmed by 6 bases and 3 bases, with 9 bases remaining between them. Germline CDR1 reads LNHDA; CDR2 reads SQIVND (reference sequence). The CDR3 extends over 13 amino acids. The full variable domain, completed using reference TRBV19 and TRBJ1-5, is DGGITQSPKYLFRKEGQNVTLSCEQNLNHDAMYWYRQDPGQGLRLIYYSQIVNDFQKGDIAEGYSVSREKKESFPLTVTSAQKNPTAFYLCASRGGINQPQHFGDGTRLSIL.

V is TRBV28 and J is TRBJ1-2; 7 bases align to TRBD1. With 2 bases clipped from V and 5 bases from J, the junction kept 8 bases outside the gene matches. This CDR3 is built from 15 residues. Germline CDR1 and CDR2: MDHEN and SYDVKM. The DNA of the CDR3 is TGTGCCAGCAGTTTAGCAGGAGGGGGCGGTTATGGCTACACCTTC. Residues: CASSLAGGGGYGYTF.

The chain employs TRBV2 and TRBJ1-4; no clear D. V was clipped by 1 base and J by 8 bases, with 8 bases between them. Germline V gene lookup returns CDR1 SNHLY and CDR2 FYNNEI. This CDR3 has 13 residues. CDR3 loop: CASSEVVGEKLFF. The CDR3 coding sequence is TGTGCCAGCAGTGAAGTAGTTGGGGAAAAACTGTTTTTT.

CDR3 sequence reads: CASHFVGGGQPNSPLHF. The CDR3 bases are TGTGCCAGCCACTTCGTGGGAGGGGGGCAGCCCAATTCACCCCTCCACTTT. The V and J genes are TRBV28 and TRBJ1-6, with D tentatively TRBD1 (6 bases). The V gene lost 8 bases and the J gene lost 7 bases, with 24 bases spanning the gap. This CDR3 is built from 17 residues. The germline V gene has CDR1 MDHEN and CDR2 SYDVKM.

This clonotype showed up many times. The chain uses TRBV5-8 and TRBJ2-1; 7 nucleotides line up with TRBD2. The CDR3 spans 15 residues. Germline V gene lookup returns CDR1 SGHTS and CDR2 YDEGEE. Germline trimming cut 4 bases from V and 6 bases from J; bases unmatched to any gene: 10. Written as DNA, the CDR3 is TGTGCCAGCAGCACCGACTCTGGGACTACCAATGAGCAGTTCTTC. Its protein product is CASSTDSGTTNEQFF. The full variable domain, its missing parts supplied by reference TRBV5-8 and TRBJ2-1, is EAGVTQSPTHLIKTRGQQATLRCSPISGHTSVYWYQQALGLGLQFLLWYDEGEERNRGNFPPRFSGRQFPNYSSELNVNALELEDSALYLCASSTDSGTTNEQFFGPGTRLTVL.

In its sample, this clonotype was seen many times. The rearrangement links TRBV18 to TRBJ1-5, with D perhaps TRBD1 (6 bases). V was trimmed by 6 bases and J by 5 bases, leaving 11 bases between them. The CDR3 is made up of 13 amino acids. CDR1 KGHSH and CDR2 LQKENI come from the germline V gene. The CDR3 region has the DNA TGTGCCAGCTCGACCGGGGGCGATCAGCCCCAGCATTTT. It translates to CASSTGGDQPQHF.

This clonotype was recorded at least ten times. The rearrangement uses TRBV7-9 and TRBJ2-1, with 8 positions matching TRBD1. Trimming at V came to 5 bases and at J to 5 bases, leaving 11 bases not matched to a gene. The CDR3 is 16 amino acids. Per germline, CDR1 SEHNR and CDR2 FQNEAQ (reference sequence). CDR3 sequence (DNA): TGTGCCAGCAGCCAAAACCCGGACAGGGATCACAATGAGCAGTTCTTC. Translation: CASSQNPDRDHNEQFF. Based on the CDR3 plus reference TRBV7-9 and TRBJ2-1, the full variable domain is DTGVSQNPRHKITKRGQNVTFRCDPISEHNRLYWYRQTLGQGPEFLTYFQNEAQLEKSRLLSDRFSAERPKGSFSTLEIQRTEQGDSAMYLCASSQNPDRDHNEQFFGPGTRLTVL.

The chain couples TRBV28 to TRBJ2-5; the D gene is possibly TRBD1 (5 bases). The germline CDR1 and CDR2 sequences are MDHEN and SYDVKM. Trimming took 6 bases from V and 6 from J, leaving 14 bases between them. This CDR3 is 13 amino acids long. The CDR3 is CASSLGPGKTQYF. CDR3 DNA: TGTGCCAGCAGCTTAGGCCCAGGGAAGACCCAGTACTTC.

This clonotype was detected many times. The CDR3 bases are TGTGCCACCAGTATCACAGATACGCAGTATTTT. Amino acid sequence: CATSITDTQYF. V gene TRBV24-1 combines with J gene TRBJ2-3; D is uncertain. The CDR3 totals 11 residues. V was trimmed by 6 bases and J by 2 bases, leaving 2 bases between them. Germline V lookup: CDR1 KGHDR, CDR2 SFDVKD.

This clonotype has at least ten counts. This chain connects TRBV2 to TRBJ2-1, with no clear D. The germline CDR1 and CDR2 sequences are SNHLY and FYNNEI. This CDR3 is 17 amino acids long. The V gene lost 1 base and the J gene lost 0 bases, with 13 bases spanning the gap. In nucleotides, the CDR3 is TGTGCCAGCAGTGAAGAAGTGTTGCGTAGCTCCTACAATGAGCAGTTCTTC. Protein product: CASSEEVLRSSYNEQFF.

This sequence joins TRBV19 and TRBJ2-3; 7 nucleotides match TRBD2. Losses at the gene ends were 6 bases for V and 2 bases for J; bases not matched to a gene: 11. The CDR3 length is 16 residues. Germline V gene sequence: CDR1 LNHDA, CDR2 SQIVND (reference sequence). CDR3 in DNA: TGTGCCAGTAGGACCTCTGGCGGGAGATTCACAGATACGCAGTATTTT. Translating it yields CASRTSGGRFTDTQYF.

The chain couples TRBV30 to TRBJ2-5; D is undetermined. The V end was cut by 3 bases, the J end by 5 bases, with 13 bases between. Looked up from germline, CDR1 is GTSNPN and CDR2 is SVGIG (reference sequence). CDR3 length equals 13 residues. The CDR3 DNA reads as TGTGCCTGGAGCCAAACGGACCGGGAGACCCAGTACTTC. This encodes CAWSQTDRETQYF.